A selection of T cell receptor beta chains follows, all from one sample in a study of blood T cell repertoires in COVID-19. Using immunoSEQ multiplex PCR, the repertoire was profiled, and TCRdb retains in-frame clones only, with some absent. Here the sample spans 390,000 or so clones, roughly 80% being singletons. Sequenced material: PBMCs or T cells enriched from blood (not recorded which). The receptors shown here come from a woman between 50 and 59 years old who had recovered from COVID-19. Each CDR3 is given with its conserved first and last residue. The D gene is left open where the match is weak. Clone size appears in some rows only: once, few, many, or a class for an expanded clone.

TRBV5-4	few	NA	TRBJ2-7	TGTGCCAGCAGCTTGGGGGGACAAACAACCGAGCAGTACTTC	CASSLGGQTTEQYF
TRBV18	NA	TRBD2	TRBJ2-1	TGTGCCAGCTCACCCCGACTAGCGGGAGAGTACAATGAGCAGTTCTTC	CASSPRLAGEYNEQFF
TRBV9	NA	NA	TRBJ2-1	TGTGCCAGCAGCCCCAGTTCACAGGGCTGGGCCTACAATGAGCAGTTCTTC	CASSPSSQGWAYNEQFF
TRBV7-3	NA	NA	TRBJ2-3	TGTGCCAGCAGCTTATCTAGCACAGATACGCAGTATTTT	CASSLSSTDTQYF
TRBV11-2	NA	NA	TRBJ2-7	TGTGCCAGCAGCTTCGGGATGTATGAGCAGTACTTC	CASSFGMYEQYF
TRBV9	few	TRBD2	TRBJ2-1	TGTGCCAGCAGCGTGGCGGGAGGGTCCTACAATGAGCAGTTCTTC	CASSVAGGSYNEQFF
TRBV5-4	once	NA	TRBJ1-2	TGTGCCAGCAGCTTACAGGGTACTGGTGGCTACACCTTC	CASSLQGTGGYTF
TRBV7-2	once	TRBD1	TRBJ1-6	TGTGCCAGCACCGGACAGGGGTATTCACCCCTCCACTTT	CASTGQGYSPLHF
TRBV5-1	NA	NA	TRBJ2-7	TGCGCCAGCAGCTTAAGAGGTATTACCTCCTACGAGCAGTACTTC	CASSLRGITSYEQYF
TRBV5-4	few	TRBD1	TRBJ1-1	TGTGCCAGCAGCTTATCGCCAGGGGGCAGGTTTGCTTTCTTT	CASSLSPGGRFAFF
TRBV2	NA	TRBD1	TRBJ1-4	TGTGCCAGCAGTTTTCGGACAGGCCAAACTAATGAAAAACTGTTTTTT	CASSFRTGQTNEKLFF
TRBV6-5	NA	TRBD1	TRBJ1-1	TGTGCCAGCAGGAAGACAGGGTATGTCACTGAAGCTTTCTTT	CASRKTGYVTEAFF
TRBV14	NA	TRBD1	TRBJ1-1	TGTGCCAGCAGCCCTCAGGGGGCTTGGGGTGAAGCTTTCTTT	CASSPQGAWGEAFF
TRBV24-1	few	TRBD1	TRBJ1-2	TGTGCCACCAGTCCGACAGGGGAGGATGGCTACACCTTC	CATSPTGEDGYTF
TRBV3-1/TRBV3-2	NA	TRBD1	TRBJ1-2	TGTGCCAGCAGCCAAGGACAGGGTAGGGGCTACACCTTC	CASSQGQGRGYTF
TRBV5-1	NA	NA	TRBJ2-7	TGCGCCAGCAGCTTGGATCAGGGCTCCTACGAGCAGTACTTC	CASSLDQGSYEQYF
TRBV19	NA	NA	TRBJ1-1	TGTGCCAGTAGATACAGGGCGCTGAACACTGAAGCTTTCTTT	CASRYRALNTEAFF
TRBV7-9	NA	TRBD1	TRBJ1-1	TGTGCCAGCAGTCCAGGGGGGAATGAAGCTTTCTTT	CASSPGGNEAFF
TRBV27	few	TRBD1	TRBJ1-2	TGTGCCAGCAGTCCCTCCCGGGACAGGGGCGGTCACGCATATGGCTACACCTTC	CASSPSRDRGGHAYGYTF
TRBV7-7	NA	TRBD2	TRBJ2-2	TGTGCCAGCAGCTTAGTCCCTAGCGGGAGGAACACCGGGGAGCTGTTTTTT	CASSLVPSGRNTGELFF
TRBV7-2	NA	NA	TRBJ2-7	TGTGCCAGCAGCCCCAAAGGGGGTCCAGTCGACGAGCAGTACTTC	CASSPKGGPVDEQYF
TRBV10-3	NA	TRBD1	TRBJ1-1	TGTGCCATCAAGGGCTCCATCGATACAGGGGACACTGAAGCTTTCTTT	CAIKGSIDTGDTEAFF
TRBV6-5	once	TRBD2	TRBJ2-5	TGTGCCAGCAGCCAGATAGCGGGGGGGTCGGAGACCCAGTACTTC	CASSQIAGGSETQYF